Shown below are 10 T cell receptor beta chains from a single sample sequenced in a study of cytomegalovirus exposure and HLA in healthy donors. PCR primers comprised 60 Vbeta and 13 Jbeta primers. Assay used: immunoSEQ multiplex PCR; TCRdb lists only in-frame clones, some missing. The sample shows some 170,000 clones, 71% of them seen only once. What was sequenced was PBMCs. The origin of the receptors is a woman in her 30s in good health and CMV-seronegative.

In nucleotides, the CDR3 is TGTGCCAGCAGCCTCCTAGGACTAGCAGGCAATGAGCAGTTCTTC. This encodes CASSLLGLAGNEQFF. This sequence joins TRBV7-8 and TRBJ2-1, with TRBD2 matching over 8 bases. The CDR3 is made up of 15 amino acids. The J segment lost 6 bases and the V segment lost 5 bases, leaving 9 bases of the junction unmatched. Germline V gene data show CDR1 as SGHVS and CDR2 as FQNEAQ.

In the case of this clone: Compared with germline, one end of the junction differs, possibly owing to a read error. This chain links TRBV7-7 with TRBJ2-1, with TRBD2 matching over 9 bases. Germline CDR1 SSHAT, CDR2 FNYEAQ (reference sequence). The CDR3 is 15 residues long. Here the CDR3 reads CASSERLADYNEQFF. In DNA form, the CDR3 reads TGTGCTAGCAGCGAGAGACTAGCGGACTACAATGAGCAGTTCTTC.

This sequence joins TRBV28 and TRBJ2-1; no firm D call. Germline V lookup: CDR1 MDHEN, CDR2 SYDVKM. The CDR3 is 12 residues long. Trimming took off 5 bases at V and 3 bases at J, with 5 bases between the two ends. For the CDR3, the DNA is TGTGCCAGCAGTCCTTACTACAATGAGCAGTTCTTC. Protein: CASSPYYNEQFF.

The DNA of the CDR3 is TGTGCCAGCAGCTGGGAGCGGAGCGGATCACCCCTCCACTTT. Translating gives CASSWERSGSPLHF. V gene TRBV11-2 combines with J gene TRBJ1-6; D call uncertain. Germline lookup yields CDR1 SGHAT and CDR2 FQNNGV. Trimming shortened V by 4 bases and J by 10 bases, and 14 bases separated the two germline ends. There are 14 residues in the CDR3.

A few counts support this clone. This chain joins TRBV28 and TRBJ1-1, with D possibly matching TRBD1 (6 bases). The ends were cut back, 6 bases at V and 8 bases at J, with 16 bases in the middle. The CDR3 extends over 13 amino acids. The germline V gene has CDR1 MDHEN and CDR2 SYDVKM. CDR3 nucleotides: TGTGCCAGCAGCAGCGGGACACTGGAAGAAGCTTTCTTT. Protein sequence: CASSSGTLEEAFF.

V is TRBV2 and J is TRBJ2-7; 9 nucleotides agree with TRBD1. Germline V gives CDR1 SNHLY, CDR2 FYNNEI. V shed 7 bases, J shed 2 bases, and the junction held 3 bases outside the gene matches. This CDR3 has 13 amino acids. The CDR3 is CASKGTGTYEQYF. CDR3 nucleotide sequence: TGTGCCAGCAAGGGGACAGGGACCTACGAGCAGTACTTC.

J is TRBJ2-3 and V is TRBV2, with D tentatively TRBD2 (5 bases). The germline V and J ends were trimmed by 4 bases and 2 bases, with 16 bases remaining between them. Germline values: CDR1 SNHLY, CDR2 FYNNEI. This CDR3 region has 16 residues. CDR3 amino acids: CASSAEGMRNTDTQYF. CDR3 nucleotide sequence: TGTGCCAGCAGTGCCGAGGGAATGCGGAACACAGATACGCAGTATTTT.

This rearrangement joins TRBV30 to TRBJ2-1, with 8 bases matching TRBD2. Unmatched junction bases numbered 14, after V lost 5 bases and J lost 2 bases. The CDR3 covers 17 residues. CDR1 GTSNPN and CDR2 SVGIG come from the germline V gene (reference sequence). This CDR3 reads CAWRIPGLGFPYNEQFF. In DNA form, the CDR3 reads TGTGCCTGGCGGATCCCGGGACTAGGGTTTCCCTACAATGAGCAGTTCTTC.

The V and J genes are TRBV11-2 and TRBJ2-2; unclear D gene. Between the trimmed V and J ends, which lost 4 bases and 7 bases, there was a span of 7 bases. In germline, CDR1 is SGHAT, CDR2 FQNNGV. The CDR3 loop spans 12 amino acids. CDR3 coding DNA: TGTGCCAGCAGCTCTCCCGGCGGGGAGCTGTTTTTT. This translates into CASSSPGGELFF.

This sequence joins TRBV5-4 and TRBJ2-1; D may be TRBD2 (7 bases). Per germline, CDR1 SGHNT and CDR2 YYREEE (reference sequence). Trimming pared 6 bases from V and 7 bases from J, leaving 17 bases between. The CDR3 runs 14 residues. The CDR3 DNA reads TGTGCCAGCACCTCCTCGGGGGGCAGGAATGAGCAGTTCTTC. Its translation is CASTSSGGRNEQFF.